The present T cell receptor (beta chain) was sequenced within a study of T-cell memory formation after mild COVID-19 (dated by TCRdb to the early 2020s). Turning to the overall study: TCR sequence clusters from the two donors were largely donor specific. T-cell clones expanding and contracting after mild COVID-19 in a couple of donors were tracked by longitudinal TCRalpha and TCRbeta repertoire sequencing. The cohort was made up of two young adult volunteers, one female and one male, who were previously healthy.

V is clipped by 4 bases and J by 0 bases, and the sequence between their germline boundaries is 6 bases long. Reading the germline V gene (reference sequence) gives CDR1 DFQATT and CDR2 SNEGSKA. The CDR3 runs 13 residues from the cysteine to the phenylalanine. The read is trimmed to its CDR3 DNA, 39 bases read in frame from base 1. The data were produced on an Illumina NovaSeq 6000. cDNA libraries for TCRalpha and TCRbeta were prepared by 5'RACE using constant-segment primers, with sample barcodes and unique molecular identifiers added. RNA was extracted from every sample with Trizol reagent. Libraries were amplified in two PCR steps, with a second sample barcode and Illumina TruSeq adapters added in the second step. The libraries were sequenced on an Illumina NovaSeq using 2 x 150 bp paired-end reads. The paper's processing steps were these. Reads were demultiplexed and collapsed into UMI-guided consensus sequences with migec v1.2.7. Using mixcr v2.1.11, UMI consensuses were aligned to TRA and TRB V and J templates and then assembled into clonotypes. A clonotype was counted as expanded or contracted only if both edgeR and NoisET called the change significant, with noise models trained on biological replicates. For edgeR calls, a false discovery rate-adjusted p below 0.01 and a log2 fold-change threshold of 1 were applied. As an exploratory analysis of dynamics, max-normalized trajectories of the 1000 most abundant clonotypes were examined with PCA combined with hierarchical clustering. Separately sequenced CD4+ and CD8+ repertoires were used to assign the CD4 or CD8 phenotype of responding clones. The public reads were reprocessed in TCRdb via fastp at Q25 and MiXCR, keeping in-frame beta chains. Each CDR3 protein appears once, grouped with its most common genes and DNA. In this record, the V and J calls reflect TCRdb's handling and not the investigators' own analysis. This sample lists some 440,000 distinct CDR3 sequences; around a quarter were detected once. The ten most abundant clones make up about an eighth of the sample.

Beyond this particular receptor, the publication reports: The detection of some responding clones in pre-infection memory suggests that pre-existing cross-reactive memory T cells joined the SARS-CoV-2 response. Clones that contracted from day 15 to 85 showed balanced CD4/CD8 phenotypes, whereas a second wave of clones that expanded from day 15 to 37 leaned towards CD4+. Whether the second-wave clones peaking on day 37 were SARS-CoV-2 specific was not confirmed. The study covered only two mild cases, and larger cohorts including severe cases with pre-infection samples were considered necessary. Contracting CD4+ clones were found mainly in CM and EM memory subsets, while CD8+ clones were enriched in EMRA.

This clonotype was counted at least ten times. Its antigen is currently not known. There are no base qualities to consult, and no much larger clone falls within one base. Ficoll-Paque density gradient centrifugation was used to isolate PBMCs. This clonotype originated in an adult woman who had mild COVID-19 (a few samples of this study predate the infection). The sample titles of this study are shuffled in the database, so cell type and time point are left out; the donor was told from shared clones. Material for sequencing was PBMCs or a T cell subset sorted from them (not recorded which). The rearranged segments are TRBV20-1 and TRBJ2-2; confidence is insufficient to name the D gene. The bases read TGCAGTGCTATCCATACGAACACCGGGGAGCTGTTTTTT. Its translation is CSAIHTNTGELFF.